This T cell receptor (beta chain) was captured in a study of Graves' ophthalmopathy and Graves' hyperthyroidism. Study findings and constraints: From stable hyperthyroidism, ophthalmopathy was separated by a 13-signature model with around 90% sensitivity and around 80% specificity.

Amplification of the TCR beta CDR3 regions used RNA transcripts (as template). First-round RT-PCR with HTBI primers preceded a second-round multiplex PCR. One entry per CDR3 protein, called by TCRdb with MiXCR from the multiplex PCR reads. The sample holds 600,000 to 700,000 distinct CDR3 sequences, about 41% seen once. This clonotype was seen once. The antigen is unknown. Germline values: CDR1 SNHLY, CDR2 FYNNEI. Trimming took 6 bases from V and 8 from J, leaving 16 bases between them. The CDR3 loop spans 13 amino acids. This chain uses TRBV2 with TRBJ1-1; maybe TRBD1 (5 bases). Sequenced: peripheral blood. This TCR was recovered from an adult man with Graves' ophthalmopathy. The DNA of the CDR3 is TGTGCCAGCAGCCGGACATTTTTGAGGGAAGCTTTCTTT. Its translation is CASSRTFLREAFF.